This T cell receptor beta chain originates from a study of blood T cells in healthy people across ages. Study-wide points: Bulk PBMC profiling left naive and antigen-experienced comparisons inconclusive.

Whenever a sample was processed, at least 7 million PBMCs were isolated. It was with a sample-barcoded 5' primer and a J-beta primer mix that a second PCR of roughly 6 to 11 cycles was run. A template-switch adaptor with 12 random nucleotides tagged each cDNA molecule. Individual samples furnished no less than 3 million CDR3-containing paired-end reads apiece. TCRdb used MiXCR to reprocess the 5' RACE reads, holding one entry per CDR3 protein. The sample records about 640,000 distinct CDR3 sequences, around three fifths being singletons. Germline assignment: CDR1 SQVTM and CDR2 ANQGSEA. CDR3 length: 13 residues. Trimming removed 6 bases from V and 2 bases from J, with 13 bases in between. This clonotype was recorded at least ten times. Antigen specificity is unknown.

Source material: blood. The clonotype comes from a man aged 55-75 years in good health. The rearrangement uses TRBV29-1 and TRBJ1-2, with a weak D call TRBD1 (6 bases). The CDR3 sequence: CSVASQGNYGYTF. CDR3 in DNA: TGCAGCGTGGCAAGTCAGGGGAACTATGGCTACACCTTC.